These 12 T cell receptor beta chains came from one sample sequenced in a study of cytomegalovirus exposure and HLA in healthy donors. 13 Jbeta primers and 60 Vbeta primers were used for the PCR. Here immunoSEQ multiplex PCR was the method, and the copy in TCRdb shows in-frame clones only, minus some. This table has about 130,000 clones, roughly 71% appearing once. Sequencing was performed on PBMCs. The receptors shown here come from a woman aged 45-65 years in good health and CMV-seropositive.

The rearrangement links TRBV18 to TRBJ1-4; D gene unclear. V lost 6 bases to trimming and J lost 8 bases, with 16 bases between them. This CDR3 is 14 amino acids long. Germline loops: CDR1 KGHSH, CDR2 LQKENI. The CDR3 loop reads CASSPSAGREKLFF. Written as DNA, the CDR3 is TGTGCCAGCTCGCCCTCGGCGGGCAGGGAAAAACTGTTTTTT. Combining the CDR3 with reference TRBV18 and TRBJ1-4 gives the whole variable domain NAGVMQNPRHLVRRRGQEARLRCSPMKGHSHVYWYRQLPEEGLKFMVYLQKENIIDESGMPKERFSAEFPKEGPSILRIQQVVRGDSAAYFCASSPSAGREKLFFGSGTQLSVL.

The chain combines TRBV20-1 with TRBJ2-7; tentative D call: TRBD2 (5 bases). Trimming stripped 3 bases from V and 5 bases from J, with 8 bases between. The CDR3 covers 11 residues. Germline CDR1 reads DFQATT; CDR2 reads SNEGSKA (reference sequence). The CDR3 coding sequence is TGCAGTGCTAGGGAGGTCCACGAGCAGTACTTC. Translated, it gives CSAREVHEQYF.

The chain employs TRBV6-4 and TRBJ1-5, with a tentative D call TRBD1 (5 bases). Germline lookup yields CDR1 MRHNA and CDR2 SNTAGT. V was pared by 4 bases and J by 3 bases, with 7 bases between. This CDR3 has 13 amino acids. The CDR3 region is CASSVGDNQPQHF. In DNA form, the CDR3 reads TGTGCCAGCAGTGTAGGGGACAATCAGCCCCAGCATTTT.

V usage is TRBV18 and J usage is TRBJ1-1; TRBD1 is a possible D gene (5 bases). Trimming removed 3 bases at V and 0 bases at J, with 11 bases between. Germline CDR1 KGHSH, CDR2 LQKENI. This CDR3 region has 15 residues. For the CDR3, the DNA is TGTGCCAGCTCACCGGGGCAGGGCGTGAACACTGAAGCTTTCTTT. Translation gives CASSPGQGVNTEAFF.

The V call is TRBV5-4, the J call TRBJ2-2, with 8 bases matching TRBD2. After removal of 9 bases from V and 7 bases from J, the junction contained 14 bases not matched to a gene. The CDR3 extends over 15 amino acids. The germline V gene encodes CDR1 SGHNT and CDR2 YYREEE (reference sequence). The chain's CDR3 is CATGPPGGAVGELFF. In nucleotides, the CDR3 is TGTGCCACCGGGCCCCCCGGGGGGGCTGTCGGGGAGCTGTTTTTT.

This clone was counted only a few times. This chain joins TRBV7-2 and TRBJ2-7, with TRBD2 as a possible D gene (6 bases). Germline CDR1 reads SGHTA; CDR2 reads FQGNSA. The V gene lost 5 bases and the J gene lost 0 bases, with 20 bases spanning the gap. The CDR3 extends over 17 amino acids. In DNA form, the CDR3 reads TGTGCCAGCAGCCACGACATCCGGGGGTCTTACTCCTACGAGCAGTACTTC. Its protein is CASSHDIRGSYSYEQYF.

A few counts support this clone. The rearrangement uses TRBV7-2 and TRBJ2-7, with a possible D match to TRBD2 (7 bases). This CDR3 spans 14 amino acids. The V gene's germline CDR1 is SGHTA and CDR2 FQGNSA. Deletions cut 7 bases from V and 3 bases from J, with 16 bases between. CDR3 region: CASIPNGGLYEQYF. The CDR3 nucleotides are TGTGCCAGCATCCCCAACGGGGGGCTCTACGAGCAGTACTTC.

The CDR3 DNA follows: TGTGCCAGCAGCTTTGACAAGCCCCCAGATACGCAGTATTTT. It encodes CASSFDKPPDTQYF. J is TRBJ2-3 and V is TRBV7-9; no reliable D call. V was pared by 3 bases and J by 4 bases, with 11 bases between. From germline, CDR1 is SEHNR and CDR2 FQNEAQ (reference sequence). The CDR3 extends over 14 amino acids. Filled out from reference TRBV7-9 and TRBJ2-3, the complete variable domain reads DTGVSQNPRHKITKRGQNVTFRCDPISEHNRLYWYRQTLGQGPEFLTYFQNEAQLEKSRLLSDRFSAERPKGSFSTLEIQRTEQGDSAMYLCASSFDKPPDTQYFGPGTRLTVL.

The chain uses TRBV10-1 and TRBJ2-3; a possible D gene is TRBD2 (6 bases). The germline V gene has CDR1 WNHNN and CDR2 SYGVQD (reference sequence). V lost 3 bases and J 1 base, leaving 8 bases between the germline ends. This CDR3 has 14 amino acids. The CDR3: CASSDGGGTDTQYF. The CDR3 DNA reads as TGCGCCAGCAGTGATGGCGGGGGCACAGATACGCAGTATTTT.

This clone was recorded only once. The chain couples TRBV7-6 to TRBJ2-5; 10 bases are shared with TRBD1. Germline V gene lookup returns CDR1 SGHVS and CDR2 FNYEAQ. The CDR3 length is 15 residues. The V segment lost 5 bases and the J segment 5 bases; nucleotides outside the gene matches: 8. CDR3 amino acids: CASSQGDRGRETQYF. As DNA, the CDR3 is TGTGCCAGCAGCCAGGGGGACAGGGGTCGTGAGACCCAGTACTTC. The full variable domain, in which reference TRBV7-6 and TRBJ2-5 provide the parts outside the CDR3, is GAGVSQSPRYKVTKRGQDVALRCDPISGHVSLYWYRQALGQGPEFLTYFNYEAQQDKSGLPNDRFSAERPEGSISTLTIQRTEQRDSAMYRCASSQGDRGRETQYFGPGTRLLVL.

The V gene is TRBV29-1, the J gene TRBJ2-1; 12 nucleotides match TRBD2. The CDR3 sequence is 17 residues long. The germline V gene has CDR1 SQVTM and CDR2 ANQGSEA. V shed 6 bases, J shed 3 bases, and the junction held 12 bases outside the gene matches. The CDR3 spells CSVTSPSGGARYNEQFF. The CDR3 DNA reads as TGCAGCGTAACCTCGCCTAGCGGGGGGGCCCGCTACAATGAGCAGTTCTTC.

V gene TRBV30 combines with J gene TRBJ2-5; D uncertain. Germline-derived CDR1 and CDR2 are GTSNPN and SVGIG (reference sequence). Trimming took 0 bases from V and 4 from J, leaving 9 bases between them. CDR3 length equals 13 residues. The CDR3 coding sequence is TGTGCCTGGAGTGTAGCCAGGCGAGAGACCCAGTACTTC. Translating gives CAWSVARRETQYF.